Below are 28 T cell receptor beta chains sequenced from a single sample in a study. A single record per CDR3 protein comes from TCRdb applying MiXCR to the RT-PCR reads. Of about 680,000 distinct CDR3 sequences listed, approximately 15% were seen once; the top ten hold just over 3.5%. Material: memory CD4+ T cells from blood. The receptors were sampled from a female donor in good health, serving as a healthy control.

This clonotype was seen more than once but under ten times. The rearrangement uses TRBV9 and TRBJ1-3, with 8 bases lining up with TRBD1. This CDR3 contains 15 residues. Per the germline V gene, CDR1 is SGDLS and CDR2 is YYNGEE. V gave up 4 bases and J gave up 4 bases; unmatched junction bases: 7. CDR3 coding DNA: TGTGCCAGCAGCTTTCAGGGGGCTCGAGGAAACACCATATATTTT. Amino acid sequence: CASSFQGARGNTIYF.

This clonotype was counted many times. V is TRBV12-3 or TRBV12-4 and J is TRBJ2-5; 7 bases fit TRBD1. This CDR3 has 13 amino acids. With 6 bases clipped from V and 1 base from J, the junction kept 2 bases outside the gene matches. CDR3 nucleotides: TGTGCCAGCAGCGACAGGGCCCAAGAGACCCAGTACTTC. This codes for CASSDRAQETQYF.

A few counts support this clonotype. The chain uses TRBV20-1 and TRBJ2-4; D call uncertain. The germline V and J ends were trimmed by 2 bases and 8 bases, with 7 bases remaining between them. Per the germline V gene, CDR1 is DFQATT and CDR2 is SNEGSKA (reference sequence). This CDR3 is built from 11 residues. For the CDR3, the DNA is TGCAGTGCTAGATCAATCGACATTCAGTACTTC. This gives the protein CSARSIDIQYF.

The chain carries TRBV24-1 and TRBJ2-7, with TRBD2 identical over 14 bases. Germline CDR1 KGHDR, CDR2 SFDVKD. After removal of 3 bases from V and 3 bases from J, the junction contained 6 bases not matched to a gene. The CDR3 extends over 17 amino acids. In DNA form, the CDR3 reads TGTGCCACCAGTGATGCCGGGACTAGCGGGAGTCTCTACGAGCAGTACTTC. Translated, it gives CATSDAGTSGSLYEQYF.

The chain carries TRBV7-2 and TRBJ2-1, with D perhaps being TRBD1 or TRBD2 (5 bases each). The V and J ends lost 10 bases and 1 base respectively, with 11 bases between them. The CDR3 has 13 amino acids. CDR1 is SGHTA and CDR2 is FQGNSA in the germline V gene. Here the CDR3 reads CATGTDSYNEQFF. The CDR3 nucleotides are TGTGCCACTGGGACGGATTCCTACAATGAGCAGTTCTTC.

This clonotype has only a few counts. The rearrangement uses TRBV18 and TRBJ2-7; tentatively, D is TRBD2 (6 bases). CDR3 length equals 14 residues. Germline assignment: CDR1 KGHSH and CDR2 LQKENI. V lost 3 bases, J lost 2 bases, and 11 bases lay in between. The CDR3 here is CASSPAGLPYEQYF. DNA of the CDR3: TGTGCCAGCTCACCCGCGGGATTACCCTACGAGCAGTACTTC. Full variable domain (rest looked up from reference TRBV18 and TRBJ2-7): NAGVMQNPRHLVRRRGQEARLRCSPMKGHSHVYWYRQLPEEGLKFMVYLQKENIIDESGMPKERFSAEFPKEGPSILRIQQVVRGDSAAYFCASSPAGLPYEQYFGPGTRLTVT.

Regarding this clonotype: Germline is not matched at one junction end, which may reflect a read error. V and J are TRBV15 and TRBJ2-7, with D hard to call. Germline V lookup: CDR1 LNHNV, CDR2 YYDKDF (reference sequence). The CDR3 is 11 residues long. The CDR3 protein is CATGSLYEQYF. The CDR3 DNA sequence: TGTGCCACCGGCAGTCTCTACGAGCAGTACTTC. The variable domain in full, completed from reference TRBV15 and TRBJ2-7, reads DAMVIQNPRYQVTQFGKPVTLSCSQTLNHNVMYWYQQKSSQAPKLLFHYYDKDFNNEADTPDNFQSRRPNTSFCFLDIRSPGLGDTAMYLCATGSLYEQYFGPGTRLTVT.

This clonotype has at least ten counts. The chain has TRBV29-1 and TRBJ1-3; 9 bases line up with TRBD1. J lost 7 bases, V lost 2 bases, and 6 bases had no gene match. Looked up from germline, CDR1 is SQVTM and CDR2 is ANQGSEA. The CDR3 is made up of 14 amino acids. The CDR3 is CSVEPGQGGNTIYF. The CDR3 coding sequence is TGCAGCGTTGAACCGGGACAGGGCGGTAACACCATATATTTT.

This clonotype was seen only a few times. The chain is built from TRBV7-2 and TRBJ2-7, with TRBD1 matching 11 bases. The length of the CDR3 is 15 residues. With V trimmed by 3 bases and J by 7 bases, 8 bases remained unmatched. The germline gives CDR1 SGHTA, CDR2 FQGNSA. Here the CDR3 DNA reads TGTGCCAGCAGCTTTCGGACAGGGGGCTCAAGGGAGCAGTACTTC. Translation: CASSFRTGGSREQYF. The variable domain in full, completed from reference TRBV7-2 and TRBJ2-7, reads GAGVSQSPSNKVTEKGKDVELRCDPISGHTALYWYRQSLGQGLEFLIYFQGNSAPDKSGLPSDRFSAERTGGSVSTLTIQRTQQEDSAVYLCASSFRTGGSREQYFGPGTRLTVT.

At least ten counts were recorded for this clonotype. The chain combines TRBV4-2 with TRBJ2-1, with 7 positions matching TRBD2. Per the germline V gene, CDR1 is LGHNA and CDR2 is YNFKEQ. With V trimmed by 4 bases and J by 4 bases, 16 bases remained unmatched. This CDR3 contains 18 residues. The CDR3 DNA reads as TGTGCCAGCAGCCGGGCCTTCGGGGCAGCGGGGTTATACAATGAGCAGTTCTTC. This codes for CASSRAFGAAGLYNEQFF.

This clonotype has just a few counts. This rearrangement joins TRBV6-2 or TRBV6-3 to TRBJ2-1; TRBD1 aligns across 9 bases. V was clipped by 4 bases and J by 14 bases; unmatched bases: 9. CDR3 length: 13 residues. CDR1 is MNHEY, CDR2 SVGEGT, per germline. The chain's CDR3 is CASSFDRGTGEFF. DNA for the CDR3: TGTGCCAGCAGTTTCGACAGGGGGACCGGTGAGTTCTTC.

The rearrangement uses TRBV24-1 and TRBJ2-3; D may be TRBD2 (5 bases). The CDR3 contains 13 residues. CDR1 and CDR2 (germline): KGHDR, SFDVKD. V shed 8 bases and J shed 4 bases, with 12 bases lying between them. CDR3 loop: CATKGSRADTQYF. In DNA form, the CDR3 reads TGTGCCACCAAGGGATCGAGGGCAGATACGCAGTATTTT.

This clonotype was observed at least ten times. V is TRBV9 and J is TRBJ2-5; TRBD1 agrees at 9 bases. CDR1 is SGDLS and CDR2 is YYNGEE in the germline V gene. The CDR3 runs 14 residues. The junction had 5 bases not matched to a gene; V was cut back by 3 bases and J by 5 bases. The CDR3 sequence: CASSAYRGPETQYF. The CDR3 nucleotides read TGTGCCAGCAGCGCCTACAGGGGGCCGGAGACCCAGTACTTC.

Only a few counts were recorded for this clonotype. CDR3 sequence (DNA): TGTGCCTGGACCCACAGGGCCATTAACTATGGCTACACCTTC. This codes for CAWTHRAINYGYTF. The J gene is TRBJ1-2, the V gene TRBV30; tentative D call: TRBD1 (6 bases). The CDR3 extends over 14 amino acids. Germline CDR1 reads GTSNPN; CDR2 reads SVGIG (reference sequence). The V end lost 4 bases, the J end lost 1 base, and 13 bases lay between the germline ends.

This clonotype has at least ten counts. The CDR3 nucleotides are TGTGCCAGCAGCTTAGACGCCCCGTCGGGGCACGAGCAGTACTTC. The encoded protein is CASSLDAPSGHEQYF. The V and J genes are TRBV7-2 and TRBJ2-7; D may correspond to TRBD1 or TRBD2 (5 bases each). Germline V lookup: CDR1 SGHTA, CDR2 FQGNSA. V shed 1 base and J shed 5 bases, with 15 bases lying between them. CDR3 size: 15 residues.

The genes are TRBV6-4 and TRBJ2-3; D is uncertain. CDR1 is MRHNA and CDR2 is SNTAGT in the germline V gene. The CDR3 totals 13 residues. The V gene lost 4 bases and the J gene lost 6 bases, with 11 bases spanning the gap. CDR3 bases: TGTGCCAGCAGTGCGGACCGCCTGGATACGCAGTATTTT. This sequence encodes CASSADRLDTQYF.

This clonotype has ten or more counts. This sequence joins TRBV10-3 and TRBJ2-2; 10 bases are a match to TRBD2. The germline CDR1 and CDR2 sequences are ENHRY and SYGVKD. V shed 2 bases and J 7 bases; nucleotides not matched to a gene: 7. This CDR3 spans 16 amino acids. The CDR3 loop reads CAISESGRARGGELFF. CDR3 bases: TGTGCCATCAGTGAGAGCGGGAGGGCCCGGGGCGGGGAGCTGTTTTTT.

A few counts support this clonotype. The V gene is TRBV24-1, the J gene TRBJ1-2; the match to TRBD1 covers 8 bases. Germline CDR1 and CDR2: KGHDR and SFDVKD. Losses at the gene ends were 3 bases for V and 3 bases for J; bases not matched to a gene: 2. The CDR3 has 14 amino acids. The CDR3 DNA reads TGTGCCACCAGTGATCCGGGACAGGACTATGGCTACACCTTC. Translation gives CATSDPGQDYGYTF.

This clonotype came up many times. The chain couples TRBV7-2 to TRBJ2-5; D is uncertain. CDR3 length equals 14 residues. Germline CDR1 reads SGHTA; CDR2 reads FQGNSA. Trimming removed 2 bases from V and 5 bases from J, with 12 bases in between. The CDR3 here is CASSLLGNPETQYF. In DNA, the CDR3 is TGTGCCAGCAGCTTATTGGGGAATCCGGAGACCCAGTACTTC.

This clonotype was counted only a few times. The chain carries TRBV7-2 and TRBJ1-1; D not certain. V gave up 6 bases and J gave up 9 bases, with 11 bases separating them. The V gene's germline CDR1 is SGHTA and CDR2 FQGNSA. This CDR3 spans 11 amino acids. The CDR3 spells CASRGHTQAFF. In nucleotides, the CDR3 is TGTGCCAGCAGAGGGCACACGCAAGCTTTCTTT.

This clonotype was recorded a few times. J is TRBJ1-5 and V is TRBV12-3 or TRBV12-4; D remains ambiguous. V lost 1 base, J lost 1 base, and 11 bases lay in between. The CDR3 loop spans 16 amino acids. The CDR3 region has the DNA TGTGCCAGCAGTTTAGGTAAGGGCGCAAGCAATCAGCCCCAGCATTTT. This translates into CASSLGKGASNQPQHF.

This chain connects TRBV6-1 to TRBJ2-7; 8 bases align to TRBD2. The V gene end was trimmed by 7 bases and the J gene end by 2 bases; junction bases not matched to a gene: 10. The V gene's germline CDR1 is MNHNS and CDR2 SASEGT. This CDR3 comprises 15 residues. The CDR3 nucleotides read TGTGCCAGCAATCGCGGGTCCGGGGGGGCCTACGAGCAGTACTTC. It codes for CASNRGSGGAYEQYF.

V gene TRBV7-6 combines with J gene TRBJ1-3; D unclear. In germline, CDR1 is SGHVS, CDR2 FNYEAQ. The V and J ends lost 2 bases and 7 bases respectively, with 15 bases between them. The CDR3 sequence is 15 residues long. This CDR3 is CASSLTDGVSNTIYF. In DNA form, the CDR3 reads TGTGCCAGCAGCTTAACCGACGGGGTTTCGAACACCATATATTTT. Drawing the rest from reference TRBV7-6 and TRBJ1-3, the complete variable domain is GAGVSQSPRYKVTKRGQDVALRCDPISGHVSLYWYRQALGQGPEFLTYFNYEAQQDKSGLPNDRFSAERPEGSISTLTIQRTEQRDSAMYRCASSLTDGVSNTIYFGEGSWLTVV.

This clonotype was seen repeatedly, ten times or more. This chain links TRBV7-3 with TRBJ2-3, with TRBD1 matching 7 bases. J lost 0 bases, V lost 4 bases, and 4 bases had no gene match. CDR3 size: 15 residues. In germline, CDR1 is SGHTA, CDR2 FQGTGA. This chain's CDR3 is CASSSQGRSTDTQYF. CDR3 sequence (DNA): TGTGCCAGCAGCTCACAGGGGCGAAGCACAGATACGCAGTATTTT.

The chain couples TRBV20-1 to TRBJ2-1; the match to TRBD2 covers 7 bases. Germline trimming cut 7 bases from V and 9 bases from J; bases unmatched to any gene: 6. The CDR3 sequence is 11 residues long. Germline assignment: CDR1 DFQATT and CDR2 SNEGSKA (reference sequence). The CDR3: CSVTGGGEQFF. CDR3 bases: TGCAGTGTTACTGGGGGGGGTGAGCAGTTCTTC.

V gene TRBV6-6 combines with J gene TRBJ2-3, with D perhaps TRBD1 (5 bases). The CDR3 is 13 amino acids. Germline CDR1 reads MNHNY; CDR2 reads SVGAGI (reference sequence). V was clipped by 9 bases and J by 3 bases, with 13 bases between them. The CDR3: CARSRQGTDTQYF. The CDR3 DNA sequence: TGTGCCAGAAGTAGGCAGGGAACAGATACGCAGTATTTT.

This clonotype was seen a few times. The rearrangement joins TRBV5-1 to TRBJ2-1, with TRBD1 matching 10 bases. V lost 5 bases to trimming and J lost 8 bases; unmatched junction nucleotides: 16. Germline CDR1 and CDR2: SGHRS and YFSETQ. The CDR3 sequence is 17 residues long. The CDR3 region is CASRQSPGTGVFDEQFF. As DNA, the CDR3 is TGCGCCAGCAGGCAATCGCCCGGGACAGGGGTCTTCGATGAGCAGTTCTTC.

The chain carries TRBV3-1 and TRBJ1-6; TRBD1 matches at 7 bases. V lost 4 bases and J lost 7; bases outside the gene matches: 7. Germline CDR1 is LGHDT and CDR2 is YNNKEL (reference sequence). CDR3 length: 15 residues. CDR3 residues: CASSPTGIPNSPLHF. The CDR3 DNA follows: TGTGCCAGCAGCCCGACAGGGATACCCAATTCACCCCTCCACTTT.